This entry features one TCR beta chain sequence. The data originate from a study of blood T cell repertoires in COVID-19. Study in general: Material from acute and convalescent COVID-19 was sourced from the United States, Italy and Spain.

Data came from immunoSEQ multiplex PCR; TCRdb stores just in-frame clones and leaves some out. Of just under 350,000 clones detected, about 90% appear once; the ten largest clones hold under 3.5%. V dropped 3 bases and J dropped 4; count of bases not matched to a gene: 13. The V gene's germline CDR1 is DFQATT and CDR2 SNEGSKA (reference sequence). This CDR3 is 17 amino acids long. The material sequenced was peripheral blood. V gene TRBV20-1 combines with J gene TRBJ2-1, with 9 bases fitting TRBD2. This sequence was found in a young woman who had recovered from COVID-19. Here the CDR3 reads CSASASMAGGYYNEQFF. The CDR3 DNA follows: TGCAGTGCTAGTGCCAGCATGGCGGGAGGGTATTACAATGAGCAGTTCTTC.